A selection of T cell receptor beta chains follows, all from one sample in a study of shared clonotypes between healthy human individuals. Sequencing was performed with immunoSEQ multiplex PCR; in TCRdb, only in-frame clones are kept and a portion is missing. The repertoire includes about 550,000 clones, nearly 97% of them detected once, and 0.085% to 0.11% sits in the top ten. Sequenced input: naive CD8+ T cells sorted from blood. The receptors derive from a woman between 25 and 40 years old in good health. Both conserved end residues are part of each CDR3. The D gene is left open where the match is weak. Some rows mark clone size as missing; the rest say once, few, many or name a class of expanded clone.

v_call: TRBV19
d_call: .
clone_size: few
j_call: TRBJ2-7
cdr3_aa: CASSDWSSYEQYF
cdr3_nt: TGTGCCAGTAGCGACTGGAGCTCCTACGAGCAGTACTTC

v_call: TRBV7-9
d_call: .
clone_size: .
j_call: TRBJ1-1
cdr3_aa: CASTPGPRNTEAFF
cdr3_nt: TGTGCCAGCACACCGGGACCGAGGAACACTGAAGCTTTCTTT

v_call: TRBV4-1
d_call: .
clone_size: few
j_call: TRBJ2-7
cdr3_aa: CASSQMPVDEQYF
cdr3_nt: TGCGCCAGCAGCCAAATGCCGGTGGACGAGCAGTACTTC

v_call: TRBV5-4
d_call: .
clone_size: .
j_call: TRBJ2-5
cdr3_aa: CASSLVGGGQETQYF
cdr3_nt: TGTGCCAGCAGCTTGGTCGGAGGGGGACAAGAGACCCAGTACTTC

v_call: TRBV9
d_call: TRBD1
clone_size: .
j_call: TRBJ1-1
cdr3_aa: CASSVRASGGYTEAFF
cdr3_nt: TGTGCCAGCAGCGTAAGGGCGTCAGGGGGATACACTGAAGCTTTCTTT

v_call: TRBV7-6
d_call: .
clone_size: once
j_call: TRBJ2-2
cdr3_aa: CASSLGGATGELFF
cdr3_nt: TGTGCCAGCAGCTTAGGGGGGGCCACCGGGGAGCTGTTTTTT

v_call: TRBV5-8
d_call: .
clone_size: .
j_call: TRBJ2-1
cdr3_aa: CASSPDLYNEQFF
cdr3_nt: TGTGCCAGCAGCCCCGATTTATACAATGAGCAGTTCTTC

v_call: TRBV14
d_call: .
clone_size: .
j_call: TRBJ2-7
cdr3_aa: CASSQDYDNYEQYF
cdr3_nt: TGTGCCAGCAGCCAAGATTACGACAACTACGAGCAGTACTTC

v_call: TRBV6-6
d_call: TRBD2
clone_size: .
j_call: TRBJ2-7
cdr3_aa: CASSYAGGYEQYF
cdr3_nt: TGTGCCAGCAGTTACGCGGGGGGCTACGAGCAGTACTTC

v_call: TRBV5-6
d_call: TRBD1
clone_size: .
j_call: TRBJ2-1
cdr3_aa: CASSSGTEAREQFF
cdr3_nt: TGTGCCAGCAGCTCGGGGACAGAGGCCCGTGAGCAGTTCTTC